This T cell receptor beta chain was found in a study of T cells in Graves' hyperthyroidism and ophthalmopathy. Study-level findings and limits: Among thyroid clonotypes expanded above 0.001, most also appeared in blood. The model identified upcoming ophthalmopathy a median about 6.5 months ahead of onset.

Uncontrolled infection, other autoimmune disease, pregnancy or lactation led to exclusion. Amplified TCR beta CDR3 regions derived from RNA transcripts. First-round RT-PCR targeting the TCR CDR3 was performed with the HTBI primer set. TCRdb re-called the multiplex PCR reads with MiXCR, one entry per CDR3 protein. Of around 520,000 distinct CDR3 sequences in the sample, around 15% are singletons; the top ten hold roughly 13%. This clonotype was counted between two and nine times. The antigen is not known. There are 16 residues in the CDR3. Germline V CDR1 and CDR2: SGDLS, YYNGEE. The ends lost 4 bases at V and 5 bases at J; junction bases unmatched: 12.

The sample taken for sequencing was blood. V is TRBV9 and J is TRBJ2-3, with 8 bases lining up with TRBD1. The TCR originated in a woman between 35 and 50 years old with Graves' hyperthyroidism. The CDR3 DNA reads as TGTGCCAGCAGCAGCGACAGGGGCCTTGGCGGAGATACGCAGTATTTT. This encodes CASSSDRGLGGDTQYF.